These T cell receptor beta chains were read from a single sample in a study of T-cell memory formation after mild COVID-19. Each CDR3 protein is one row after TCRdb ran MiXCR on the 5' RACE reads. The sample contains about 600,000 distinct CDR3 sequences, 20% to 25% of which appear only once. Sequencing was performed on PBMCs or a T cell subset sorted from them (not recorded which). These receptor sequences come from an adult woman who had mild COVID-19 (a few samples of this study predate the infection). Cell type and time point are not known. CDR3s include the opening cysteine and the closing phenylalanine or tryptophan. A D gene is named only where the DNA matches it firmly. Part of the rows lack a size; the others show once, few, many or a class for expanded clones.

abundance: .; d_gene: .; j_gene: TRBJ2-7; v_gene: TRBV20-1; CDR3nt: TGCAGTGCTAGATTTTACGGGGGGCAGGAGCAGTACTTC; CDR3aa: CSARFYGGQEQYF
abundance: .; d_gene: .; j_gene: TRBJ1-5; v_gene: TRBV9; CDR3nt: TGTGCCAGCAGCGTAGGAGAGGGCTCCAATCAGCCCCAGCATTTT; CDR3aa: CASSVGEGSNQPQHF
abundance: .; d_gene: .; j_gene: TRBJ1-1; v_gene: TRBV12-3/TRBV12-4; CDR3nt: TGTGCCAGCAGTTTGTCGGGGGCCCCCAGGGGAGCTTTCTTT; CDR3aa: CASSLSGAPRGAFF
abundance: few; d_gene: TRBD2; j_gene: TRBJ2-1; v_gene: TRBV5-1; CDR3nt: TGCGCCAGCAGCTTGCGTGTGGAGGACGGGAGGGTCTACAATGAGCAGTTCTTC; CDR3aa: CASSLRVEDGRVYNEQFF
abundance: few; d_gene: TRBD2; j_gene: TRBJ2-1; v_gene: TRBV29-1; CDR3nt: TGCAGCGTTGACGTAGCGGGGCGGAATGAGCAGTTCTTC; CDR3aa: CSVDVAGRNEQFF
abundance: .; d_gene: TRBD1; j_gene: TRBJ2-1; v_gene: TRBV20-1; CDR3nt: TGCAGTGCGCAGCGGACAGGGAATGGTGAGCAGTTCTTC; CDR3aa: CSAQRTGNGEQFF
abundance: .; d_gene: .; j_gene: TRBJ2-7; v_gene: TRBV5-1; CDR3nt: TGCGCCAGCAGCTTGTTTGACACGGAGGGCGAGCAGTACTTC; CDR3aa: CASSLFDTEGEQYF
abundance: .; d_gene: .; j_gene: TRBJ2-1; v_gene: TRBV20-1; CDR3nt: TGCAGTGCCGGGGGAACGAGGTGGAGCTCCTACAATGAGCAGTTCTTC; CDR3aa: CSAGGTRWSSYNEQFF
abundance: few; d_gene: TRBD1; j_gene: TRBJ2-7; v_gene: TRBV12-3/TRBV12-4; CDR3nt: TGTGCCAGCAGCAAACAGGGGGCCTTATCCTACGAGCAGTACTTC; CDR3aa: CASSKQGALSYEQYF
abundance: .; d_gene: .; j_gene: TRBJ2-7; v_gene: TRBV30; CDR3nt: TGTGCCTGGGCAGCAGAGCGCGAGCAGTACTTC; CDR3aa: CAWAAEREQYF
abundance: few; d_gene: TRBD1; j_gene: TRBJ1-1; v_gene: TRBV20-1; CDR3nt: TGCAGTGCTACAGACAGGGGCACTGAAGCTTTCTTT; CDR3aa: CSATDRGTEAFF
abundance: .; d_gene: .; j_gene: TRBJ1-6; v_gene: TRBV29-1; CDR3nt: TGCAGCGTCCTCCCAGCGGGTGGGGCCCTCCACTTT; CDR3aa: CSVLPAGGALHF
abundance: few; d_gene: .; j_gene: TRBJ2-7; v_gene: TRBV7-9; CDR3nt: TGTGCCAGCAGCCCTCGTGGAGGGGTGGCCTACGAGCAGTACTTC; CDR3aa: CASSPRGGVAYEQYF
abundance: .; d_gene: .; j_gene: TRBJ2-5; v_gene: TRBV11-2; CDR3nt: TGTGCCAGCAGCTTGTTCGGGCAGATACAAGAGACCCAGTACTTC; CDR3aa: CASSLFGQIQETQYF
abundance: many; d_gene: .; j_gene: TRBJ2-3; v_gene: TRBV12-3/TRBV12-4; CDR3nt: TGTGCCAGCAGTTTAGTCCAGGGTACGCAGTATTTT; CDR3aa: CASSLVQGTQYF
abundance: .; d_gene: .; j_gene: TRBJ1-4; v_gene: TRBV7-9; CDR3nt: TGTGCCAGCAGCTTACAGGGGATGAGTGAAAAACTGTTTTTT; CDR3aa: CASSLQGMSEKLFF
abundance: many; d_gene: .; j_gene: TRBJ2-7; v_gene: TRBV5-1; CDR3nt: TGCGCCAGCAGCCCTGCTGGACTCAAAGGGTCCTACGAGCAGTACTTC; CDR3aa: CASSPAGLKGSYEQYF
abundance: .; d_gene: .; j_gene: TRBJ1-5; v_gene: TRBV20-1; CDR3nt: TGCAGTGCTACTCAACTTACATCGGGCAATCAGCCCCAGCATTTT; CDR3aa: CSATQLTSGNQPQHF
abundance: .; d_gene: .; j_gene: TRBJ2-7; v_gene: TRBV20-1; CDR3nt: TGCAGTGCTAGCAAGGGGCCACCCTACGAGCAGTACTTC; CDR3aa: CSASKGPPYEQYF
abundance: many; d_gene: .; j_gene: TRBJ2-7; v_gene: TRBV20-1; CDR3nt: TGCAGTGCTAGTGGAAAGATCTACGAGCAGTACTTC; CDR3aa: CSASGKIYEQYF
abundance: few; d_gene: .; j_gene: TRBJ1-1; v_gene: TRBV27; CDR3nt: TGTGCCAGCGGGGACTTGTTGGGGCCGAACACTGAAGCTTTCTTT; CDR3aa: CASGDLLGPNTEAFF
abundance: .; d_gene: .; j_gene: TRBJ2-7; v_gene: TRBV7-9; CDR3nt: TGTGCCAGCAGTTCCACGGGATTTACTGTGCAGTACTTC; CDR3aa: CASSSTGFTVQYF